This T cell receptor (beta chain) was documented in a study of T cells expressing NK-cell markers. Reanalyzing the 5' RACE reads, TCRdb keeps one entry per CDR3 protein, without DNA. The data include about 260,000 distinct CDR3 sequences; the top ten clones carry roughly 4.2%. This TCR derives from a woman aged 18 to 69 in good health. Sequencing was carried out using blood T cells: a sorted CD56 or NKG2C T cell subset, CD4+ or CD8+ T cells, or bulk PBMC T cells (not recorded which).

This CDR3 reads CASSFGGPGNSGNTIYF. V and J are TRBV7-2 and TRBJ1-3. CDR3 size: 17 residues. Germline V gene lookup returns CDR1 SGHTA and CDR2 FQGNSA.